Below are 2 T cell receptor beta chains sequenced from a single sample in a study of T-cell reconstitution after alpha-beta-depleted transplantation in children. For TCRbeta, the library was prepared with unique molecular identifiers. TCRdb redid the calling of the PCR reads with MiXCR, one entry per CDR3 protein. The sample records approximately 190,000 distinct CDR3 sequences, approximately 6.8% being singletons. The source material was PBMCs, sampled before TCRalphabeta/CD19-depleted stem cell transplant. The receptors originated from a girl in the first two years of life with combined immunodeficiency, due to receive a stem cell transplant.

There are many counts of this clonotype. The rearrangement uses TRBV27 and TRBJ2-7, with 10 bases aligning to TRBD2. Germline V lookup: CDR1 MNHEY, CDR2 SMNVEV (reference sequence). This CDR3 has 14 residues. Germline trimming cut 6 bases from V and 6 bases from J; bases unmatched to any gene: 8. CDR3 loop: CASREASGRSEQYF. The DNA of the CDR3 is TGTGCCAGCAGGGAGGCTAGCGGGAGATCCGAGCAGTACTTC.

Regarding this clonotype: A much larger clone is a single base away; this may be a read error. The chain is built from TRBV4-3 and TRBJ2-1; TRBD2 agrees at 12 bases. V was clipped by 4 bases and J by 8 bases; unmatched bases: 9. CDR1 is LGHNA and CDR2 is YSLEER in the germline V gene. The CDR3 runs to 16 residues. Written as DNA, the CDR3 is TGCGCCAGCAGCCCCGGACTAGCGGGGTGGAACGATGAGCAGTTCTTC. This sequence encodes CASSPGLAGWNDEQFF.